The rows below give T cell receptor beta chains drawn from one sample of a study of technical replicates of blood from a handful of donors. This table comes from immunoSEQ multiplex PCR, and its TCRdb copy is limited to in-frame clones, with some not included. Here the sample spans approximately 73,000 clones, about 92% being singletons. What was sequenced was T cells isolated from PBMCs. These receptors all come from a human donor in good health. Both conserved end residues are part of each CDR3. A D gene is named only where the DNA matches it firmly. Clone size is given for some rows only: seen once, a few or many times, or a class if the clone is expanded.

clone size,D gene,CDR3 length,J gene,V gene,CDR3 protein,CDR3 DNA
NA,NA,19,TRBJ1-1,TRBV4-2,CASSQVIQGGLYRNTEAFF,TGTGCCAGCAGCCAAGTAATCCAGGGTGGCCTTTACCGGAACACTGAAGCTTTCTTT
NA,TRBD1,15,TRBJ1-1,TRBV29-1,CSAGQGAIVGTEAFF,TGCAGCGCGGGACAGGGGGCCATAGTGGGCACTGAAGCTTTCTTT
NA,NA,10,TRBJ2-7,TRBV20-1,CSATPGEQYF,TGCAGTGCTACCCCGGGCGAGCAGTACTTC
NA,NA,18,TRBJ2-7,TRBV7-3,CASSYPSTRRGRRFEQYF,TGTGCCAGCAGCTACCCCTCGACCAGAAGGGGTCGACGCTTCGAGCAGTACTTC
NA,TRBD2,14,TRBJ2-1,TRBV7-9,CASSLASGRNEQFF,TGTGCCAGCAGCTTAGCTAGCGGGAGGAATGAGCAGTTCTTC
NA,NA,15,TRBJ1-2,TRBV10-3,CATDSGVGGRYGYTF,TGTGCCACCGATTCGGGTGTGGGAGGGAGGTATGGCTACACCTTC
few,TRBD1,15,TRBJ1-1,TRBV30,CAWRTDREMNTEAFF,TGTGCCTGGAGAACGGACAGGGAGATGAACACTGAAGCTTTCTTT
NA,TRBD1,16,TRBJ2-7,TRBV18,CASSPFRAGQAYEQYF,TGTGCCAGCTCACCATTTCGGGCGGGACAGGCCTACGAGCAGTACTTC
NA,NA,14,TRBJ1-1,TRBV7-9,CASSSGNIDTEAFF,TGTGCCAGCAGCTCCGGGAACATTGATACTGAAGCTTTCTTT
once,NA,10,TRBJ1-3,TRBV28,CATSGNTIYF,TGTGCCACTTCTGGAAACACCATATATTTT
NA,NA,14,TRBJ2-3,TRBV7-3,CASSSLSSTDTQYF,TGTGCCAGCAGCTCCCTATCCTCCACAGATACGCAGTATTTT
NA,TRBD2,14,TRBJ2-7,TRBV7-3,CASSPGLAGDEQYF,TGTGCCAGCAGCCCGGGACTAGCGGGCGACGAGCAGTACTTC
NA,TRBD2,16,TRBJ2-3,TRBV27,CASSLSGTSATDTQYF,TGTGCCAGCAGTTTATCTGGGACTAGCGCTACAGATACGCAGTATTTT
NA,NA,12,TRBJ2-2,TRBV27,CASSLKGEELFF,TGTGCCAGCAGTTTAAAGGGGGAGGAGCTGTTTTTT
NA,NA,13,TRBJ1-2,TRBV7-3,CASSLGTSYGYTF,TGTGCCAGCAGCTTAGGGACAAGCTATGGCTACACCTTC
NA,NA,13,TRBJ1-1,TRBV6-5,CASSYSLATEAFF,TGTGCCAGCAGTTACTCCCTGGCCACTGAAGCTTTCTTT
NA,NA,14,TRBJ1-4,TRBV2,CASKYRPGNEKLFF,TGTGCCAGCAAATACAGGCCGGGTAATGAAAAACTGTTTTTT
NA,NA,15,TRBJ2-5,TRBV7-3,CASSRTGTTQETQYF,TGTGCCAGCAGCCGAACCGGGACAACTCAAGAGACCCAGTACTTC
NA,NA,17,TRBJ2-3,TRBV11-3,CASSWGSSARGTDTQYF,TGTGCCAGCAGCTGGGGCTCGAGCGCGAGAGGAACAGATACGCAGTATTTT
NA,NA,14,TRBJ2-5,TRBV7-8,CASTTASPRETQYF,TGTGCCAGTACAACGGCTAGCCCTAGGGAGACCCAGTACTTC
NA,NA,14,TRBJ2-1,TRBV6-5,CASSYFQGIGEQFF,TGTGCCAGCAGTTACTTTCAGGGGATCGGTGAGCAGTTCTTC
once,TRBD2,16,TRBJ2-1,TRBV13,CASSLYRGRTYNEQFF,TGTGCCAGCAGCTTATATCGCGGGAGGACCTACAATGAGCAGTTCTTC
NA,TRBD2,16,TRBJ2-7,TRBV4-2,CASSPPGLAGSYEQYF,TGTGCCAGCAGCCCTCCGGGACTAGCGGGATCCTACGAGCAGTACTTC
NA,TRBD1,14,TRBJ2-4,TRBV28,CASSLGDRGNIQYF,TGTGCCAGCAGTTTAGGGGACAGGGGAAACATTCAGTACTTC
NA,TRBD1,14,TRBJ1-4,TRBV27,CASSLQGAREKLFF,TGTGCCAGCAGTTTACAGGGGGCTAGAGAAAAACTGTTTTTT
NA,TRBD1,13,TRBJ1-2,TRBV7-2,CASSTYRGSGYTF,TGTGCCAGCAGCACCTACAGGGGTTCCGGCTACACCTTC
NA,NA,15,TRBJ2-7,TRBV7-6,CASSLVRHGRGEQYF,TGTGCCAGCAGCTTAGTGAGGCATGGGAGGGGGGAGCAGTACTTC
NA,NA,11,TRBJ1-2,TRBV6-4,CASQGFYGYTF,TGTGCCAGCCAGGGGTTCTATGGCTACACCTTC
NA,TRBD2,15,TRBJ2-2,TRBV14,CASSQPGLVSRELFF,TGTGCCAGCAGCCAACCGGGACTAGTAAGTAGGGAGCTGTTTTTT
NA,TRBD2,15,TRBJ2-7,TRBV28,CASSLGTSGGYEQYF,TGTGCCAGCAGTCTCGGGACTAGCGGGGGCTACGAGCAGTACTTC
NA,TRBD1,18,TRBJ1-5,TRBV28,CASSYAGDRGLDNQPQHF,TGTGCCAGCAGTTACGCAGGGGACAGGGGGCTGGACAATCAGCCCCAGCATTTT
few,NA,13,TRBJ1-1,TRBV9,CASSTYPNTEAFF,TGTGCCAGCAGCACATATCCGAACACTGAAGCTTTCTTT
NA,NA,16,TRBJ2-7,TRBV4-1,CASSQDQLVTFYEQYF,TGCGCCAGCAGCCAAGATCAGTTGGTCACATTCTACGAGCAGTACTTC
once,NA,14,TRBJ1-1,TRBV5-1,CASSLGRGNTEAFF,TGCGCCAGCAGCTTGGGACGAGGGAACACTGAAGCTTTCTTT
NA,NA,14,TRBJ1-2,TRBV25-1,CASSEARTAYGYTF,TGTGCCAGCAGTGAAGCAAGGACAGCTTATGGCTACACCTTC
NA,NA,14,TRBJ1-1,TRBV7-2,CASSALMIPTEAFF,TGTGCCAGCAGCGCACTTATGATCCCCACTGAAGCTTTCTTT
NA,TRBD2,15,TRBJ2-3,TRBV6-5,CASSYGTSGPDTQYF,TGTGCCAGCAGTTACGGGACTAGCGGGCCAGATACGCAGTATTTT
once,TRBD2,16,TRBJ2-2,TRBV2,CASRLTSGRADGELFF,TGTGCCAGCAGACTGACTAGCGGGAGGGCCGACGGGGAGCTGTTTTTT
once,TRBD1,17,TRBJ1-1,TRBV18,CASSPYGTGVRNTEAFF,TGTGCCAGCTCACCATACGGGACAGGGGTTCGAAACACTGAAGCTTTCTTT
NA,TRBD2,18,TRBJ2-3,TRBV5-4,CASSLAEWSGTARDTQYF,TGTGCCAGCAGCTTGGCCGAGTGGAGCGGGACTGCTCGAGATACGCAGTATTTT
NA,NA,15,TRBJ1-5,TRBV28,CASSLSQQLNQPQHF,TGTGCCAGCAGTTTAAGTCAACAATTAAATCAGCCCCAGCATTTT
NA,NA,15,TRBJ1-1,TRBV9,CASSLDGTPNTEAFF,TGTGCCAGCAGCCTTGACGGGACACCGAACACTGAAGCTTTCTTT
NA,NA,14,TRBJ1-4,TRBV27,CASSFWGPNEKLFF,TGTGCCAGCAGTTTTTGGGGGCCTAATGAAAAACTGTTTTTT
NA,TRBD2,16,TRBJ2-1,TRBV25-1,CASSELAVISYNEQFF,TGTGCCAGCAGTGAACTAGCGGTAATCTCCTACAATGAGCAGTTCTTC
NA,TRBD1,14,TRBJ1-1,TRBV11-3,CASSLQGFTSEAFF,TGTGCCAGCAGCCTACAGGGGTTTACCTCTGAAGCTTTCTTT
NA,NA,15,TRBJ2-7,TRBV10-2,CASSESRQGSYEQYF,TGCGCCAGCAGTGAGTCGAGGCAGGGTTCCTACGAGCAGTACTTC
NA,NA,14,TRBJ2-7,TRBV27,CASSRQPYAYEQYF,TGTGCCAGCAGTCGACAGCCGTATGCGTACGAGCAGTACTTC
NA,TRBD1,15,TRBJ1-2,TRBV7-9,CASSLGGGEVYGYTF,TGTGCCAGCAGCTTAGGAGGGGGCGAAGTGTATGGCTACACCTTC
NA,NA,15,TRBJ1-3,TRBV28,CASSFDTFSGNTIYF,TGTGCCAGCAGTTTCGACACGTTCTCTGGAAACACCATATATTTT
NA,NA,14,TRBJ2-2,TRBV6-5,CASSGLPNTGELFF,TGTGCCAGCAGCGGACTGCCGAACACCGGGGAGCTGTTTTTT
NA,NA,15,TRBJ1-2,TRBV6-5,CASSPTPGAYYGYTF,TGTGCCAGCAGTCCCACCCCAGGGGCCTACTATGGCTACACCTTC
NA,TRBD1,14,TRBJ1-2,TRBV5-4,CASSHNRGNYGYTF,TGTGCCAGCAGCCACAACAGGGGGAACTATGGCTACACCTTC
few,NA,14,TRBJ1-5,TRBV27,CASSFTGEGQPQHF,TGTGCCAGCAGTTTTACGGGGGAAGGTCAGCCCCAGCATTTT
NA,NA,15,TRBJ2-2,TRBV6-5,CASSLQFSPTGELFF,TGTGCCAGCAGTTTACAGTTCTCGCCCACCGGGGAGCTGTTTTTT
few,NA,15,TRBJ2-1,TRBV11-2,CASSRQGGNYNEQFF,TGTGCCAGCAGCCGGCAAGGCGGAAACTACAATGAGCAGTTCTTC
NA,NA,15,TRBJ1-2,TRBV9,CASSVEGRVDYGYTF,TGTGCCAGCAGCGTAGAAGGCAGGGTAGACTATGGCTACACCTTC
NA,NA,16,TRBJ1-2,TRBV10-1,CARKGSRRLGGYGYTF,TGCGCCAGGAAAGGGAGCAGGCGGTTGGGAGGCTATGGCTACACCTTC
few,NA,14,TRBJ2-1,TRBV29-1,CSVCRGSSYNEQFF,TGCAGCGTTTGTCGGGGGAGCTCCTACAATGAGCAGTTCTTC
NA,TRBD1,15,TRBJ2-3,TRBV6-1,CASSERGQGLDTQYF,TGTGCCAGCAGTGAAAGGGGACAGGGGTTAGATACGCAGTATTTT
NA,TRBD1,13,TRBJ2-7,TRBV19,CASRGTGRLQQYF,TGTGCCAGTAGGGGGACAGGGCGGCTCCAGCAGTACTTC